Listed below are T cell receptor beta chains from one sample, sequenced in a study of blood T cells in healthy people across ages. TCRdb fed the 5' RACE reads into MiXCR, producing one record per CDR3 protein. Among 1.5 million to 2 million distinct CDR3 sequences listed, roughly 30% were seen once. Sequenced input: blood. These receptors were collected from a woman aged 25 to 39 in good health. CDR3s include the opening cysteine and the closing phenylalanine or tryptophan. Each record gives: D gene, J gene, clone size, V gene, CDR3 protein, CDR3 DNA. D genes are given only for firm matches. Some rows mark clone size as missing; the rest say once, few, many or name a class of expanded clone.

d_call: TRBD2
j_call: TRBJ2-7
clone_size: few
v_call: TRBV28
cdr3_aa: CVSSSAGGGTYEQYF
cdr3_nt: TGTGTCAGCAGTTCAGCGGGGGGCGGTACCTACGAGCAGTACTTC

d_call: TRBD2
j_call: TRBJ2-3
clone_size: NA
v_call: TRBV5-6
cdr3_aa: CASSQEGLASTDTQYF
cdr3_nt: TGTGCCAGCAGCCAGGAGGGACTAGCGTCGACAGATACGCAGTATTTT

d_call: TRBD1
j_call: TRBJ2-7
clone_size: many
v_call: TRBV7-9
cdr3_aa: CASSFGGTGVYEQYF
cdr3_nt: TGTGCCAGCAGCTTCGGTGGGACAGGAGTATACGAGCAGTACTTC

d_call: TRBD1
j_call: TRBJ2-2
clone_size: NA
v_call: TRBV14
cdr3_aa: CASSQEYGRQGAGELFF
cdr3_nt: TGTGCCAGCAGCCAAGAATACGGTCGGCAGGGGGCCGGGGAGCTGTTTTTT

d_call: NA
j_call: TRBJ1-1
clone_size: few
v_call: TRBV6-6
cdr3_aa: CASSPFQGNTEAFF
cdr3_nt: TGTGCCAGCAGTCCCTTCCAGGGTAACACTGAAGCTTTCTTT

d_call: TRBD2
j_call: TRBJ2-5
clone_size: many
v_call: TRBV29-1
cdr3_aa: CSAAVGGGETQYF
cdr3_nt: TGCAGCGCCGCCGTCGGCGGGGGAGAGACCCAGTACTTC

d_call: NA
j_call: TRBJ1-2
clone_size: NA
v_call: TRBV11-2
cdr3_aa: CASSLGGGMLYGYTF
cdr3_nt: TGTGCCAGCAGCTTAGGCGGTGGAATGCTCTATGGCTACACCTTC

d_call: TRBD1
j_call: TRBJ2-3
clone_size: NA
v_call: TRBV5-1
cdr3_aa: CASSSDRARRDTQYF
cdr3_nt: TGCGCCAGCAGCTCTGACAGGGCTCGGAGGGATACGCAGTATTTT

d_call: TRBD1
j_call: TRBJ1-1
clone_size: NA
v_call: TRBV18
cdr3_aa: CASSPTQGTTEAFF
cdr3_nt: TGTGCCAGCTCACCCACACAGGGGACTACTGAAGCTTTCTTT

d_call: NA
j_call: TRBJ2-1
clone_size: many
v_call: TRBV9
cdr3_aa: CASSPLGSSENEQFF
cdr3_nt: TGTGCCAGCAGCCCCCTGGGTAGTTCGGAGAATGAGCAGTTCTTC

d_call: NA
j_call: TRBJ2-7
clone_size: NA
v_call: TRBV2
cdr3_aa: CASSESWVLYEQYF
cdr3_nt: TGTGCCAGCAGTGAGAGTTGGGTACTCTACGAGCAGTACTTC